One T cell receptor (beta chain) is described in this entry. J gave up 2 bases and V 7 bases, and 17 bases lay outside the gene matches. The germline CDR1 and CDR2 sequences are SGHTS and YDEGEE. CDR3 size: 19 residues. This entry belongs to a study of T cells after somatic rescue of genetic block. The protocol was immunoSEQ multiplex PCR, while the TCRdb copy is restricted to in-frame clones and leaves out a portion. The repertoire includes roughly 65,000 clones, 92% of them detected once, and around 3% sits in the top ten. Specimen: peripheral blood mononuclear cells (PBMCs). This TCR was sampled from a middle-aged man. The chain carries TRBV5-8 and TRBJ2-6, with TRBD1 matching 8 bases. CDR3 sequence (DNA): TGTGCCAGCCCCCCGGCTACCGGACAGGGACCGACTGGGGCCAACGTCCTGACTTTC. Translation gives CASPPATGQGPTGANVLTF.